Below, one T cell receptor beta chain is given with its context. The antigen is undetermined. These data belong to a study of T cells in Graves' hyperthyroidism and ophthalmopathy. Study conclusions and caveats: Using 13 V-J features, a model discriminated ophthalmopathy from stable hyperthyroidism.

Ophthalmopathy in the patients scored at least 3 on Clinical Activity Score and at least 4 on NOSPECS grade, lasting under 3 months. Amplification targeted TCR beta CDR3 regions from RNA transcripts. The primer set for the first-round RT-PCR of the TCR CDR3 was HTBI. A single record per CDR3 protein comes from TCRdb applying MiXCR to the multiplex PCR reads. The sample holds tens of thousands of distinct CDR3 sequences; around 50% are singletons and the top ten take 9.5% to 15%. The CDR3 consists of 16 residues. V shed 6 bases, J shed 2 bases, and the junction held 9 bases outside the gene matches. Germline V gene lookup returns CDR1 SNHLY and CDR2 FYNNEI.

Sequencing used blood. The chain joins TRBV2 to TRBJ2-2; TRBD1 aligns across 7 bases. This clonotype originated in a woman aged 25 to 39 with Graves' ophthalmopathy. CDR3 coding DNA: TGTGCCAGCAGGAGGGGGACAGCTGTCAACACCGGGGAGCTGTTTTTT. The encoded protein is CASRRGTAVNTGELFF.